The rows below give T cell receptor beta chains drawn from one sample of a study of cytomegalovirus exposure and HLA in healthy donors. The repertoire was sequenced with immunoSEQ multiplex PCR; TCRdb's copy has only in-frame clones and lacks some. The table has about 120,000 clones, 77% seen once. Sequencing was performed on PBMCs. The receptors were sampled from a man aged 18 to 29 in good health and CMV-seropositive. The CDR3 runs from the conserved cysteine through the conserved F or W. D genes are given only for firm matches. Only part of the rows carry a size: once, few, many, or a class if the clone is expanded.

v_call: TRBV2
j_call: TRBJ1-1
clone_size: NA
d_call: TRBD1
cdr3_nt: TGTGCCAGCAGCGATACTCGGGACAGGGAAGCTTTCTTT
cdr3_aa: CASSDTRDREAFF

v_call: TRBV6-6
j_call: TRBJ2-5
clone_size: NA
d_call: NA
cdr3_nt: TGTGCCAGCAGTTACTCGGGTGGTAGCAGCCAAGAGACCCAGTACTTC
cdr3_aa: CASSYSGGSSQETQYF

v_call: TRBV5-8
j_call: TRBJ1-2
clone_size: NA
d_call: TRBD1
cdr3_nt: TGTGCCAGCAGCTTGAAGGACAGGGGAGGCTATGGCTACACCTTC
cdr3_aa: CASSLKDRGGYGYTF

v_call: TRBV4-1
j_call: TRBJ1-2
clone_size: few
d_call: TRBD1
cdr3_nt: TGCGCCAGCAGCCACCCGGGACAGGGCTATGGCTACACCTTC
cdr3_aa: CASSHPGQGYGYTF

v_call: TRBV25-1
j_call: TRBJ2-3
clone_size: NA
d_call: TRBD1
cdr3_nt: TGTGCCAGCAGCAAATGGACAGGGCCAGATACGCAGTATTTT
cdr3_aa: CASSKWTGPDTQYF

v_call: TRBV9
j_call: TRBJ2-1
clone_size: NA
d_call: NA
cdr3_nt: TGTGCCAGCAGCGTATGGGCAGGTGAGCAGTTCTTC
cdr3_aa: CASSVWAGEQFF

v_call: TRBV7-6
j_call: TRBJ1-4
clone_size: NA
d_call: TRBD1
cdr3_nt: TGTGCCAGCAGCTCTACAGGGGCCGAAAGCGAAAAACTGTTTTTT
cdr3_aa: CASSSTGAESEKLFF

v_call: TRBV4-1
j_call: TRBJ2-3
clone_size: few
d_call: TRBD2
cdr3_nt: TGCGCCAGCAGCTTAAGGGGCCTAGCGGGGGGTTTATATACGCAGTATTTT
cdr3_aa: CASSLRGLAGGLYTQYF

v_call: TRBV30
j_call: TRBJ2-1
clone_size: once
d_call: NA
cdr3_nt: TGTGCCTGGACCCCGGTCGGGAGCGCCTACAATGAGCAGTTCTTC
cdr3_aa: CAWTPVGSAYNEQFF

v_call: TRBV5-1
j_call: TRBJ2-2
clone_size: NA
d_call: NA
cdr3_nt: TGCGCCAGCAGCTTGGTGTCCCCCCTAGCTCCTACCGGGGAGCTATTTTTT
cdr3_aa: CASSLVSPLAPTGELFF

v_call: TRBV6-6
j_call: TRBJ1-1
clone_size: NA
d_call: TRBD1
cdr3_nt: TGTGCCAGTTATTTTCCGGGACAGGGGGCCCATACTGAAGCTTTCTTT
cdr3_aa: CASYFPGQGAHTEAFF

v_call: TRBV5-1
j_call: TRBJ2-7
clone_size: NA
d_call: NA
cdr3_nt: TGCGCCAGCAGCGGCGACTGGGGGCTCACCTCCTACGAGCAGTACTTC
cdr3_aa: CASSGDWGLTSYEQYF

v_call: TRBV5-1
j_call: TRBJ1-3
clone_size: NA
d_call: NA
cdr3_nt: TGCGCCAGCAGCTTGTTAGACACCAAGGGGCCTGGAAACACCATATATTTT
cdr3_aa: CASSLLDTKGPGNTIYF

v_call: TRBV27
j_call: TRBJ2-1
clone_size: NA
d_call: NA
cdr3_nt: TGTGCCAGCAGTTCCCCGTTCTCCTACAATGAGCAGTTCTTC
cdr3_aa: CASSSPFSYNEQFF

v_call: TRBV11-2
j_call: TRBJ1-5
clone_size: few
d_call: NA
cdr3_nt: TGTGCCAGCAGCTTAGTTCCGGGTAGCAATCAGCCCCAGCATTTT
cdr3_aa: CASSLVPGSNQPQHF

v_call: TRBV30
j_call: TRBJ1-1
clone_size: few
d_call: NA
cdr3_nt: TGTGCCTGGGCAAAAGACAGGGAAGCTTTCTTT
cdr3_aa: CAWAKDREAFF

v_call: TRBV28
j_call: TRBJ1-5
clone_size: NA
d_call: NA
cdr3_nt: TGTGCCAGCAGTTGGGGGGGGGATAGCAATCAGCCCCAGCATTTT
cdr3_aa: CASSWGGDSNQPQHF

v_call: TRBV7-9
j_call: TRBJ1-3
clone_size: NA
d_call: NA
cdr3_nt: TGTGCCAGCAGCTTAGACACATCCACCTCTGGAAACACCATATATTTT
cdr3_aa: CASSLDTSTSGNTIYF

v_call: TRBV9
j_call: TRBJ1-1
clone_size: NA
d_call: TRBD1
cdr3_nt: TGTGCCAGCAGCTTGGGGACAGGGCGAGCTTTCTTT
cdr3_aa: CASSLGTGRAFF

v_call: TRBV5-4
j_call: TRBJ1-2
clone_size: NA
d_call: TRBD1
cdr3_nt: TGTGCCAGCAGCTCATCCGGGACAGAGTCCTTC
cdr3_aa: CASSSSGTESF

v_call: TRBV4-1
j_call: TRBJ2-1
clone_size: NA
d_call: TRBD2
cdr3_nt: TGCGCCAGCAGCCAGGGCAGGGCTAGCGGGAGGAATGAGCAGTTCTTC
cdr3_aa: CASSQGRASGRNEQFF

v_call: TRBV10-2
j_call: TRBJ1-1
clone_size: once
d_call: NA
cdr3_nt: TGCGCCAGCAGTGAGTCGAGGACTGAAGCTTTCTTT
cdr3_aa: CASSESRTEAFF

v_call: TRBV29-1
j_call: TRBJ2-5
clone_size: NA
d_call: NA
cdr3_nt: TGCAGCGTTGAAGATCGAGGGGGTAGAGAGACCCAGTACTTC
cdr3_aa: CSVEDRGGRETQYF

v_call: TRBV28
j_call: TRBJ1-3
clone_size: NA
d_call: NA
cdr3_nt: TGTGCCAGCAGTTTTTTTATCGGAGGAACTGGAAACACCATATATTTT
cdr3_aa: CASSFFIGGTGNTIYF

v_call: TRBV13
j_call: TRBJ1-2
clone_size: few
d_call: TRBD1
cdr3_nt: TGTGCCAGCAGCCTCAAAAAAAACAGGGGCCCCTATGGCTACACCTTC
cdr3_aa: CASSLKKNRGPYGYTF

v_call: TRBV5-1
j_call: TRBJ1-4
clone_size: NA
d_call: NA
cdr3_nt: TGCGCCAGCAGCTTGAATCGTGGGGGAGGTACTAATGAAAAACTGTTTTTT
cdr3_aa: CASSLNRGGGTNEKLFF

v_call: TRBV5-1
j_call: TRBJ2-2
clone_size: NA
d_call: NA
cdr3_nt: TGCGCCAGCAGCCGGGAGGGGGCGACCGGGGAGCTGTTTTTT
cdr3_aa: CASSREGATGELFF

v_call: TRBV2
j_call: TRBJ1-2
clone_size: NA
d_call: NA
cdr3_nt: TGTGCCAGCAATTATGCCAACTCCATCATACCGCCTAACTATGGCTACACCTTC
cdr3_aa: CASNYANSIIPPNYGYTF

v_call: TRBV15
j_call: TRBJ1-2
clone_size: NA
d_call: NA
cdr3_nt: TGTGCCACCAGCAATGACGGGATGTATGGCTACACCTTC
cdr3_aa: CATSNDGMYGYTF

v_call: TRBV10-3
j_call: TRBJ1-2
clone_size: NA
d_call: NA
cdr3_nt: TGTGCCATCAGTGAGTCTAGGGGCTACAACTATGGCTACACCTTC
cdr3_aa: CAISESRGYNYGYTF

v_call: TRBV7-6
j_call: TRBJ1-2
clone_size: NA
d_call: TRBD1
cdr3_nt: TGTGCCAGCAGCCCCTATACGGCGGACAGGGGGGATGGCTACACCTTC
cdr3_aa: CASSPYTADRGDGYTF

v_call: TRBV11-2
j_call: TRBJ1-6
clone_size: NA
d_call: NA
cdr3_nt: TGTGCCAGCAGGCGGCCGGGAACGAATTCACCCCTCCACTTT
cdr3_aa: CASRRPGTNSPLHF

v_call: TRBV4-1
j_call: TRBJ2-7
clone_size: NA
d_call: NA
cdr3_nt: TGCGCCAGCAGCCACCTCGGTCGTGTCGAGCAGTACTTC
cdr3_aa: CASSHLGRVEQYF

v_call: TRBV6-6
j_call: TRBJ1-5
clone_size: NA
d_call: NA
cdr3_nt: TGTGCCAGCACCCCATCGGGGAATCAGCCCCAGCATTTT
cdr3_aa: CASTPSGNQPQHF